This T cell receptor beta chain was profiled in a study of OX40 agonist ivuxolimab in advanced cancers. Overall study context: A male proportion of more than 75% was recorded, with mean age around 62 years and range about 23 to 80.

Samples of blood were obtained at baseline, on cycle 4 day 1, and on cycle 7 day 1. Germline V gene lookup returns CDR1 SGHRS and CDR2 YFSETQ. Trimming left V 4 bases short and J 1 base short, with 14 bases between. The CDR3 spans 15 residues. Study outcomes and limitations: Nonresponders, in some cases, also had low normalized T-cell clonal expansion. At 0.1 to 3.0 mg/kg and by week 6, CD4+ and CD8+ T cells in the blood had expanded clonally.

Details on this clone: Antigen specificity is unknown.

Libraries were prepared by immunoSEQ multiplex PCR; TCRdb keeps only in-frame clonotypes and omits some of them. Here the sample spans tens of thousands of clones, 60% to 85% being singletons. The material sequenced was CD4+ or CD8+ T cells sorted from blood, taken in a trial of the OX40 agonist ivuxolimab. The chain employs TRBV5-1 and TRBJ2-5, with a tentative D call TRBD1 (5 bases). The sequence came from an adult with an advanced solid tumor such as melanoma, head and neck, liver or kidney cancer. This CDR3 is CASSTPDTRQETQYF. In DNA, the CDR3 is TGCGCCAGCAGCACCCCGGACACTCGCCAAGAGACCCAGTACTTC.